A selection of T cell receptor beta chains follows, all from one sample in a study of T cells in Graves' hyperthyroidism and ophthalmopathy. From the multiplex PCR reads, TCRdb called clonotypes with MiXCR, one entry per CDR3 protein. This table holds roughly 750,000 distinct CDR3 sequences, 16% found once. The sequenced material came from blood. Every receptor here comes from a man aged 18 to 35 with Graves' hyperthyroidism. Both conserved end residues are part of each CDR3. Each record gives: clone size, J gene, V gene, D gene, CDR3 DNA, CDR3 protein. The D gene is left open where the match is weak. Some rows have no size entry. The others give once, few or many, or a class for an expanded clone.

size: NA; J: TRBJ1-3; V: TRBV5-1; D: NA; DNA: TGCGCCAGCACCCCGGGAGCATCCGGAAACACCATATATTTT; CDR3: CASTPGASGNTIYF
size: few; J: TRBJ2-7; V: TRBV20-1; D: TRBD2; DNA: TGCAGTGCCAAAGGGACTAGCGGGAGTCGGTACGAGCAGTACTTC; CDR3: CSAKGTSGSRYEQYF
size: many; J: TRBJ1-1; V: TRBV28; D: NA; DNA: TGTGCCAGCAGAGCCGTATTACAGAACACTGAAGCTTTCTTT; CDR3: CASRAVLQNTEAFF
size: NA; J: TRBJ2-1; V: TRBV29-1; D: NA; DNA: TGCAGCGTTCGAAAATCGGTGGATCCCTACAATGAGCAGTTCTTC; CDR3: CSVRKSVDPYNEQFF
size: NA; J: TRBJ1-1; V: TRBV6-2/TRBV6-3; D: NA; DNA: TGTGCCACCAACGCGGACACTGAAGCTTTCTTT; CDR3: CATNADTEAFF
size: many; J: TRBJ2-3; V: TRBV30; D: NA; DNA: TGTGCCTGGAGTGTACGACTGGCCCCCACAGATACGCAGTATTTT; CDR3: CAWSVRLAPTDTQYF
size: many; J: TRBJ1-1; V: TRBV2; D: TRBD1; DNA: TGTGCCAGCACGGGACAGGGGGGTTACACTGAAGCTTTCTTT; CDR3: CASTGQGGYTEAFF
size: NA; J: TRBJ2-7; V: TRBV7-2; D: NA; DNA: TGTGCCAGCAGCAGCTACGGGGGCAGTAGCTACGAGCAGTACTTC; CDR3: CASSSYGGSSYEQYF
size: many; J: TRBJ2-3; V: TRBV2; D: TRBD2; DNA: TGTGCCAGCAGTGAACTCGTAGGTGCGGGAGGGCCACCAGATACGCAGTATTTT; CDR3: CASSELVGAGGPPDTQYF
size: many; J: TRBJ1-5; V: TRBV12-3/TRBV12-4; D: NA; DNA: TGTGCCAGCAGCTCTTCTTATCAGCCCCAGCATTTT; CDR3: CASSSSYQPQHF
size: many; J: TRBJ2-1; V: TRBV7-2; D: NA; DNA: TGTGCCAGCAGAGAAGAGCACACGTGGGATGAGCAGTTCTTC; CDR3: CASREEHTWDEQFF
size: NA; J: TRBJ2-2; V: TRBV5-1; D: TRBD2; DNA: TGCGCCAGCAGCTTGGCCGCTAGCGGGAGCGTCACCGGGGAGCTGTTTTTT; CDR3: CASSLAASGSVTGELFF
size: NA; J: TRBJ2-7; V: TRBV28; D: TRBD2; DNA: TGTGCCAGCAGTTTCGGGCGGGAGGGAGGGCTCGAGCAGTACTTC; CDR3: CASSFGREGGLEQYF
size: NA; J: TRBJ2-2; V: TRBV12-3/TRBV12-4; D: NA; DNA: TGTGCCAGCAGCTCCCAGCCGGGGCGGGTGAACACCGGGGAGCTGTTTTTT; CDR3: CASSSQPGRVNTGELFF
size: many; J: TRBJ1-5; V: TRBV12-3/TRBV12-4; D: NA; DNA: TGTGCCAGCAGTTTAGTCGGAGTTGGCAATCAGCCCCAGCATTTT; CDR3: CASSLVGVGNQPQHF
size: many; J: TRBJ2-5; V: TRBV12-3/TRBV12-4; D: TRBD2; DNA: TGTGCCAGCAGTTTAAGATGGACTAGCGGGAGGGCCGTGGAGACCCAGTACTTC; CDR3: CASSLRWTSGRAVETQYF
size: NA; J: TRBJ2-1; V: TRBV7-8; D: NA; DNA: TGTGCCAGCAGCTTAGCAGGCAGGGGGGGGAATGAGCAGTTCTTC; CDR3: CASSLAGRGGNEQFF
size: many; J: TRBJ2-1; V: TRBV7-6; D: NA; DNA: TGTGCCAGCAGACCAAGGGATTACAATGAGCAGTTCTTC; CDR3: CASRPRDYNEQFF
size: many; J: TRBJ1-2; V: TRBV2; D: NA; DNA: TGTGCCAGCAGTGGTCCAGGGATAACGCTTGGCTACACCTTC; CDR3: CASSGPGITLGYTF
size: NA; J: TRBJ2-3; V: TRBV30; D: NA; DNA: TGTGCCTGGAGCCAGGGGAGGGAGCAGTATTTT; CDR3: CAWSQGREQYF
size: few; J: TRBJ2-2; V: TRBV10-3; D: TRBD2; DNA: TGTGCCATCAGCGGGACTAGCGGGAGAACCGGGGAGCTGTTTTTT; CDR3: CAISGTSGRTGELFF
size: NA; J: TRBJ2-7; V: TRBV6-1; D: NA; DNA: TGTGCCAGCAGTGAAAGGCGATGGGGCCTCCCAGACGAGCAGTACTTC; CDR3: CASSERRWGLPDEQYF
size: few; J: TRBJ1-5; V: TRBV6-2/TRBV6-3; D: NA; DNA: TGTGCCAGCAGTAAGGGCCAAAATAGCAATCAGCCCCAGCATTTT; CDR3: CASSKGQNSNQPQHF
size: few; J: TRBJ1-2; V: TRBV5-1; D: NA; DNA: TGCGCCAGCAGCTTGGGGACACCTAACTATGGCTACACCTTC; CDR3: CASSLGTPNYGYTF
size: many; J: TRBJ2-7; V: TRBV28; D: NA; DNA: TGTGCCAGCAGTTCGGGGACGGCAAGCTCCTACGAGCAGTACTTC; CDR3: CASSSGTASSYEQYF
size: few; J: TRBJ2-1; V: TRBV2; D: TRBD2; DNA: TGTGCCAGCAGTGCGCAACTAGCGGCGACCTACAATGAGCAGTTCTTC; CDR3: CASSAQLAATYNEQFF
size: many; J: TRBJ2-5; V: TRBV3-1; D: NA; DNA: TGTGCCAGCAGCCAAGGAACAAAAGTAAGAGAGACCCAGTACTTC; CDR3: CASSQGTKVRETQYF
size: NA; J: TRBJ1-5; V: TRBV3-1; D: NA; DNA: TGTGCCAGCAGCCAAGGGTTGCCAGTCAGCAATCAGCCCCAGCATTTT; CDR3: CASSQGLPVSNQPQHF
size: NA; J: TRBJ1-5; V: TRBV7-9; D: NA; DNA: TGTGCCAGCAGCTTCGACCCAAGTCAGCCCCAGCATTTT; CDR3: CASSFDPSQPQHF
size: NA; J: TRBJ2-2; V: TRBV19; D: TRBD2; DNA: TGTGCCAGTAGTAGGACGGGAGGGGGGACCGGGGAGCTGTTTTTT; CDR3: CASSRTGGGTGELFF
size: many; J: TRBJ2-2; V: TRBV28; D: NA; DNA: TGTGCCAGCAGCAGACTAGTCTCGACCGGGGAGCTGTTTTTT; CDR3: CASSRLVSTGELFF
size: NA; J: TRBJ1-2; V: TRBV6-5; D: NA; DNA: TGTGCCAGCAGTTTCGCAGGGATTTATGGCTACACCTTC; CDR3: CASSFAGIYGYTF
size: many; J: TRBJ1-5; V: TRBV4-1; D: NA; DNA: TGCGCCAGCAGCCAAGAGTGGGGGAATCAGCCCCAGCATTTT; CDR3: CASSQEWGNQPQHF
size: many; J: TRBJ2-5; V: TRBV12-3/TRBV12-4; D: NA; DNA: TGTGCCAGCAGTGCCCCGGACGAGACCCAGTACTTC; CDR3: CASSAPDETQYF
size: many; J: TRBJ1-1; V: TRBV10-3; D: TRBD1; DNA: TGTGCCATCAGTGGAGGGACAGGGGATGCCACTGAAGCTTTCTTT; CDR3: CAISGGTGDATEAFF
size: NA; J: TRBJ2-1; V: TRBV6-2/TRBV6-3; D: TRBD2; DNA: TGTGCCAGCAGCCTGACTAGCGGGGAGATCAATGAGCAGTTCTTC; CDR3: CASSLTSGEINEQFF
size: many; J: TRBJ2-5; V: TRBV11-3; D: NA; DNA: TGTGCCAGCAGCCCACTACAGGTCCCTCAAGAGACCCAGTACTTC; CDR3: CASSPLQVPQETQYF